Below are 9 T cell receptor beta chains sequenced from a single sample in a study of T cell clones after liver transplantation. Sequencing used immunoSEQ multiplex PCR; TCRdb keeps in-frame clones, though not all of them. The table includes tens of thousands of clones, 60% to 80% detected once. Sample: CD4+ T cells from blood, taken at the 22-month timepoint. All receptors derive from a human patient who received a liver transplant. The graft donor may have given rise to some T cells.

Concerning this clone itself: The junction departs from the called germline gene at one end, perhaps through a read error. The chain has TRBV7-7 and TRBJ1-1, with a weak D call TRBD1 (5 bases). The germline V gene has CDR1 SSHAT and CDR2 FNYEAQ (reference sequence). The CDR3 totals 13 residues. The CDR3 loop reads CASSQQENTEAFF. As DNA, the CDR3 is TGTGCTAGCAGTCAACAGGAGAACACTGAAGCTTTCTTT.

CDR3 DNA: TGTGCCAGTAGTGCAGATAAGGGGTGGTATGGCTACACCTTC. It specifies CASSADKGWYGYTF. V gene TRBV19 combines with J gene TRBJ1-2, with TRBD1 as a possible D gene (5 bases). V lost 5 bases and J 5 bases, leaving 15 bases between the germline ends. The CDR3 extends over 14 amino acids. Germline assignment: CDR1 LNHDA and CDR2 SQIVND (reference sequence).

This chain connects TRBV7-8 to TRBJ2-3; 7 bases match TRBD2. Germline trimming cut 3 bases from V and 5 bases from J; bases unmatched to any gene: 5. CDR1 is SGHVS, CDR2 FQNEAQ, per germline. The CDR3 is 14 residues long. CDR3 in amino acids: CASSLAAGRDTQYF. For the CDR3, the DNA is TGTGCCAGCAGCTTGGCAGCGGGGCGAGATACGCAGTATTTT.

The V call is TRBV5-4, the J call TRBJ2-2; 12 positions match TRBD2. Per the germline V gene, CDR1 is SGHNT and CDR2 is YYREEE (reference sequence). This CDR3 has 15 amino acids. V gave up 3 bases and J gave up 5 bases; unmatched junction bases: 2. The CDR3 DNA reads TGTGCCAGCAGCTCCGGACTAGCGGGGACCGGGGAGCTGTTTTTT. As protein: CASSSGLAGTGELFF.

The chain employs TRBV28 and TRBJ2-5, with a weak D call TRBD1 (5 bases). Trimming removed 7 bases from V and 4 bases from J, with 10 bases in between. The germline V gene has CDR1 MDHEN and CDR2 SYDVKM. The CDR3 totals 12 residues. The CDR3 DNA reads as TGTGCCAGCAACAAAGGGGTAGAGACCCAGTACTTC. It yields the protein CASNKGVETQYF.

The rearrangement joins TRBV29-1 to TRBJ2-7; tentatively, D is TRBD2 (5 bases). The V gene's germline CDR1 is SQVTM and CDR2 ANQGSEA. The CDR3 is made up of 11 amino acids. V was trimmed by 7 bases and J by 6 bases, leaving 13 bases between them. This CDR3 is CSAYRGSEQYF. CDR3 coding DNA: TGCAGCGCCTATCGGGGTTCCGAGCAGTACTTC.

V gene TRBV27 combines with J gene TRBJ1-6, with D perhaps TRBD1 (5 bases). The CDR3 has 16 amino acids. V lost 10 bases to trimming and J lost 8 bases, with 24 bases between them. Looked up from germline, CDR1 is MNHEY and CDR2 is SMNVEV (reference sequence). In DNA, the CDR3 is TGTGCCACCCAGTTTAGGGGCGGTGGTTATTATTCACCCCTCCACTTT. Translated: CATQFRGGGYYSPLHF.

This chain connects TRBV14 to TRBJ1-6, with unresolved D. V was pared by 4 bases and J by 7 bases, with 5 bases between. Germline loops: CDR1 SGHDN, CDR2 FVKESK. This CDR3 comprises 12 residues. The CDR3 protein is CASSLTNSPLHF. The CDR3 DNA reads as TGTGCCAGCAGCCTAACAAATTCACCCCTCCACTTT.

CDR3 nucleotides: TGTGCCAGCAGCTTAGCTGGACAGGGAATGGGCTACACCTTC. Its translation: CASSLAGQGMGYTF. The chain carries TRBV7-2 and TRBJ1-2; 8 bases are shared with TRBD1. CDR1 and CDR2 from the germline V gene are SGHTA and FQGNSA. CDR3 length: 14 amino acids. V dropped 0 bases and J dropped 8; count of bases not matched to a gene: 5.